This T cell receptor beta chain appears in the sequencing data of a study of Ad26.COV2.S vaccination and SARS-CoV-2 variants. The V gene's germline CDR1 is KGHSH and CDR2 LQKENI. Trimming stripped 2 bases from V and 4 bases from J, with 5 bases between. The CDR3 spans 12 residues. Treatment: roughly 19 received Ad26.COV2.S at low or high dose, single or two shots; about 5 received placebo; per-sample allocation not given. Collection of the samples took place on day 63 after the first injection of vaccine or placebo. The study's findings and limits: Whether participants received vaccine or placebo, their non-spike TCR breadth was similar.

In the case of this clone: The antigen remains undetermined. The same CDR3 arises from other DNA sequences in this sample as well.

Produced via immunoSEQ multiplex PCR; TCRdb's table is partial and in-frame only. The sample carries about 470,000 clones, 90% recorded once. This receptor was identified in a person aged 18 to 59 who received the Ad26.COV2.S COVID-19 vaccine or a placebo. The sample was peripheral blood, taken in a trial of Ad26.COV2.S vaccine versus placebo. V is TRBV18 and J is TRBJ2-5; no definite D call. CDR3 region: CASSPLGETQYF. CDR3 sequence (DNA): TGTGCCAGCTCACCATTAGGAGAGACCCAGTACTTC.